This T cell receptor (beta chain) was retrieved from a study of cytotoxic CD8 clonotypes in ibrutinib-treated CLL. Germline-derived CDR1 and CDR2 are ENHRY and SYGVKD. The length of the CDR3 is 15 residues. With V trimmed by 7 bases and J by 4 bases, 8 bases remained unmatched. TCRdb's table, derived via immunoSEQ multiplex PCR, lists solely in-frame clones and lacks some. The table has roughly 200,000 clones, 79% seen once. The gene calls are TRBV10-3 and TRBJ2-1, with TRBD1 matching over 9 bases. The sequencing used PBMCs, collected after 12 months of ibrutinib treatment. The clonotype was recovered from a human donor with chronic lymphocytic leukemia. CDR3: CAITSGQGPYNEQFF. The CDR3, as DNA: TGTGCCATCACCTCGGGACAGGGCCCTTACAATGAGCAGTTCTTC.